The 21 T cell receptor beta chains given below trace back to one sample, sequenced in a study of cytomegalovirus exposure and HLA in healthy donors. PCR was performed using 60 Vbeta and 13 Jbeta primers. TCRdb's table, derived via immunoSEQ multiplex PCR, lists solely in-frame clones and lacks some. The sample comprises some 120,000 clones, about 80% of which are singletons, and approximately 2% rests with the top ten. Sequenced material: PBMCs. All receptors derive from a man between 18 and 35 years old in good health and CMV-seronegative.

CDR3 sequence: CASSPPGLRLSYEQYF. The CDR3 coding sequence is TGTGCCAGCAGTCCTCCGGGACTCAGACTGTCCTACGAGCAGTACTTC. The rearrangement links TRBV7-2 to TRBJ2-7; TRBD2 is a possible D gene (6 bases). Germline assignment: CDR1 SGHTA and CDR2 FQGNSA. Deletions cut 6 bases from V and 1 base from J, with 19 bases between. CDR3 length: 16 residues.

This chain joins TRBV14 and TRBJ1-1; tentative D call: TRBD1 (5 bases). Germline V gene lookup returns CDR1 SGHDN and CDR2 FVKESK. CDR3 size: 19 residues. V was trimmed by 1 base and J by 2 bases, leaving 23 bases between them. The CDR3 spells CASSQGVVGGSYPNTEAFF. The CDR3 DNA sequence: TGTGCCAGCAGCCAAGGAGTTGTTGGGGGGTCATACCCAAACACTGAAGCTTTCTTT.

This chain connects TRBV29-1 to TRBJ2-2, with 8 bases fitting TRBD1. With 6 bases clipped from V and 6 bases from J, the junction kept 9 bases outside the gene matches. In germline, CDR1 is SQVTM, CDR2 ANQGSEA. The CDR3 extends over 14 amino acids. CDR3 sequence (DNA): TGCAGCGTCGCGGCTAACAGGGGGTCCGGGGAGCTGTTTTTT. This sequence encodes CSVAANRGSGELFF.

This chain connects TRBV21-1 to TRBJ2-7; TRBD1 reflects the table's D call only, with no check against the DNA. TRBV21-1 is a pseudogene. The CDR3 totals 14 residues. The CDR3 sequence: CASSRQGFPYEQYF. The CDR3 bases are TGTGCCAGCAGCCGACAGGGGTTCCCCTACGAGCAGTACTTC.

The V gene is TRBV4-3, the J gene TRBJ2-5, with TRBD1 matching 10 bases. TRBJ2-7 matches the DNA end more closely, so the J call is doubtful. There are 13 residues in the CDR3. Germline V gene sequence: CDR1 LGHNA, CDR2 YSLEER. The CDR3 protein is CASSPRDRGEQYF. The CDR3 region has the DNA TGCGCCAGCAGCCCCCGGGACAGGGGCGAGCAGTACTTC.

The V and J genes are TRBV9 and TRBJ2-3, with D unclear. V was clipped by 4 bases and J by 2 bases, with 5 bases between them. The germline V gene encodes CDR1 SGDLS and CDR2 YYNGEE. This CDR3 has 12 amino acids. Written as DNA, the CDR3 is TGTGCCAGCAGCCCCTACACAGATACGCAGTATTTT. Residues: CASSPYTDTQYF.

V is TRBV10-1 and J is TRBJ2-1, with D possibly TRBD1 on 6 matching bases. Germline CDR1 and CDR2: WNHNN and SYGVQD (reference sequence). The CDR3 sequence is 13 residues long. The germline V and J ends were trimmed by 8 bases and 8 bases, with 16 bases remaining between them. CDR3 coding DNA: TGCGCCAGCTCAGGACAGCCCCCCCATGAGCAGTTCTTC. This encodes CASSGQPPHEQFF.

DNA of the CDR3: TGCGCCAGCAGCGGGGCTGGAAACACCATATATTTT. It codes for CASSGAGNTIYF. The rearrangement uses TRBV10-1 and TRBJ1-3, with D hard to call. CDR3 length equals 12 residues. Trimming shortened V by 6 bases and J by 2 bases, and 5 bases separated the two germline ends. CDR1 is WNHNN, CDR2 SYGVQD, per germline (reference sequence).

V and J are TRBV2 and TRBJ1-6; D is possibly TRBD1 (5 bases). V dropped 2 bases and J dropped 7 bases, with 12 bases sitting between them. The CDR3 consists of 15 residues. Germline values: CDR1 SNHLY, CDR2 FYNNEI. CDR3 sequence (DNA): TGTGCCAGCAGTGAATCGTCAGGGCCGAATTCACCCCTCCACTTT. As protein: CASSESSGPNSPLHF. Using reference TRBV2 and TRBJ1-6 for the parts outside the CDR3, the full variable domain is EPEVTQTPSHQVTQMGQEVILRCVPISNHLYFYWYRQILGQKVEFLVSFYNNEISEKSEIFDDQFSVERPDGSNFTLKIRSTKLEDSAMYFCASSESSGPNSPLHFGNGTRLTVT.

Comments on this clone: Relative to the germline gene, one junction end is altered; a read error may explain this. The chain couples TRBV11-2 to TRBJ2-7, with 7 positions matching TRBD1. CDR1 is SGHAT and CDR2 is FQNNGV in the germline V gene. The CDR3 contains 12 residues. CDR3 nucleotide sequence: TGTGCCAGCAGCCCAACAGACAGGGTATTGCACTTC. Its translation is CASSPTDRVLHF.

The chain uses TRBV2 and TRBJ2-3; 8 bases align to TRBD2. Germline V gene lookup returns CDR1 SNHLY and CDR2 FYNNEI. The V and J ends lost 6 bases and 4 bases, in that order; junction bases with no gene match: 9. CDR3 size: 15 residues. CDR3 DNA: TGTGCCAGCAGCGGGGTAGCGGGGTGGTCAGATACGCAGTATTTT. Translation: CASSGVAGWSDTQYF.

The CDR3 loop is CASGFRRMVDSPLHF. The CDR3 DNA follows: TGTGCCAGTGGGTTCCGGCGGATGGTTGATTCACCCCTCCACTTT. The chain recombines TRBV19 with TRBJ1-6, with D unclear. This CDR3 has 15 residues. Between the trimmed V and J ends, which lost 8 bases and 8 bases, there was a span of 19 bases. Germline V lookup: CDR1 LNHDA, CDR2 SQIVND (reference sequence).

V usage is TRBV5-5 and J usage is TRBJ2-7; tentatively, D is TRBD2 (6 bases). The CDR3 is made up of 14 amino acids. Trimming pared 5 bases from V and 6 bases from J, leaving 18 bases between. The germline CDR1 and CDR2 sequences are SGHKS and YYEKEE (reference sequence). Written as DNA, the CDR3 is TGTGCCAGCAGAGTCCCTGGGGGGATGAGCGAGCAGTACGTC. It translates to CASRVPGGMSEQYV.

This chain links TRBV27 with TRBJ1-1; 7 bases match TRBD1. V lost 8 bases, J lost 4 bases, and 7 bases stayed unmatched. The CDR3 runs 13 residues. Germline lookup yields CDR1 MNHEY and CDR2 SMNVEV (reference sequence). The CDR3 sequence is CASSRGSGTEAFF. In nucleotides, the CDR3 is TGTGCCAGCTCCAGGGGGAGCGGCACTGAAGCTTTCTTT.

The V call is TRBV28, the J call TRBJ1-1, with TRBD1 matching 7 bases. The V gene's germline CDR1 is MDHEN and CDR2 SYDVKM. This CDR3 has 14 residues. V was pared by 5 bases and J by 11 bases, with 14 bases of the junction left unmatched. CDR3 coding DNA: TGTGCCAGCAGTGACCGGGACAGTCGGCTTAGGGCTTTCTTT. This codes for CASSDRDSRLRAFF.

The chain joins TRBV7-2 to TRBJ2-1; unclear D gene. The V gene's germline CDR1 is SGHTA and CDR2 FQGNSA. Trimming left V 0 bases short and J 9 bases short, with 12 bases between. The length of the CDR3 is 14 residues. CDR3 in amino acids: CASSLALEVREQFF. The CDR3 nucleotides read TGTGCCAGCAGCTTAGCGCTCGAGGTTCGTGAGCAGTTCTTC.

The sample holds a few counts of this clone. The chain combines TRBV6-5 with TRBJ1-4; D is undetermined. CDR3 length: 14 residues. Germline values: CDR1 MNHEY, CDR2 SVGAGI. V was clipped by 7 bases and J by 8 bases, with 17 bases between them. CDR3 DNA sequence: TGTGCCAGCACGCAGTCCTCGGGAAGCGAAAAACTGTTTTTT. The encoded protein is CASTQSSGSEKLFF.

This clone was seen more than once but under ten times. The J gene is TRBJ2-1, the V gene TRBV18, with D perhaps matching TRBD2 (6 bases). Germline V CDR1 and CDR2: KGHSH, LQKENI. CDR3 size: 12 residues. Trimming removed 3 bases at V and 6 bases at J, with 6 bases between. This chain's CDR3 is CASSPGGNEQFF. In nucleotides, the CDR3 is TGTGCCAGCTCACCGGGGGGCAATGAGCAGTTCTTC.

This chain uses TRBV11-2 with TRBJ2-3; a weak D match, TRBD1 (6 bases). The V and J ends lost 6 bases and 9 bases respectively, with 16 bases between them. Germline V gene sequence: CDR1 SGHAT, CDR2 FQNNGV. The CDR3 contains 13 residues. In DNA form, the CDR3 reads TGTGCCAGCAGACACGGGACAACCAGAACGCAGTATTTT. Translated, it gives CASRHGTTRTQYF.

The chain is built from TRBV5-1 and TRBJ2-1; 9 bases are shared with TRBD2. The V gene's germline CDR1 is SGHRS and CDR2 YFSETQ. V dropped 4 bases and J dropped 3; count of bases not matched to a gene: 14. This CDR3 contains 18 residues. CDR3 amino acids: CASSHAGGSGRYYNEQFF. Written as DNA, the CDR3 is TGCGCCAGCAGCCACGCCGGTGGGAGCGGGAGGTACTACAATGAGCAGTTCTTC.

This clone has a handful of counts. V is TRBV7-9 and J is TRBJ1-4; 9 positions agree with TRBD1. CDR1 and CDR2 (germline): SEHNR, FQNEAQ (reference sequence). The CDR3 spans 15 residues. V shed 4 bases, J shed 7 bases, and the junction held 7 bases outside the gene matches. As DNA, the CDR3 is TGTGCCAGCAGCTATCCGGGACAGGGAGGTGAAAAACTGTTTTTT. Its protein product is CASSYPGQGGEKLFF.